The 27 T cell receptor beta chains below were found in one sample sequenced in a study of a mutant IDH1 vaccine in newly diagnosed glioma. Regarding time point: baseline, week 1 (first vaccination visit). Treatment: pre-vaccination baseline after standard-of-care therapy. Profiling relied on immunoSEQ multiplex PCR, and the TCRdb table lists in-frame clones only, not all of them. The sample carries tens of thousands of clones, 70% to 80% recorded once. The source was PBMCs, collected from a glioma patient treated with radiotherapy, temozolomide or both. These receptors were obtained from a middle-aged man with glioma.

This chain connects TRBV10-1 to TRBJ2-7; D is possibly TRBD1 or TRBD2 (5 bases each). This CDR3 contains 15 residues. The ends were cut back, 6 bases at V and 3 bases at J, with 18 bases in the middle. Per the germline V gene, CDR1 is WNHNN and CDR2 is SYGVQD (reference sequence). In DNA, the CDR3 is TGCGCCAGCAGCCCGGGATGGGGCGACAACTACGAGCAGTACTTC. It translates to CASSPGWGDNYEQYF.

This clone was counted a few times. The CDR3 is CASSPRVLGTGGAYNEQFF. The CDR3, as DNA: TGTGCCAGCAGCCCTCGGGTCCTCGGGACAGGGGGGGCCTACAATGAGCAGTTCTTC. The chain uses TRBV7-9 and TRBJ2-1, with 11 bases that match TRBD1. CDR1 is SEHNR, CDR2 FQNEAQ, per germline (reference sequence). The CDR3 is 19 amino acids. The ends lost 5 bases at V and 2 bases at J; junction bases unmatched: 14.

V is TRBV18 and J is TRBJ1-2; D remains ambiguous. The CDR3 contains 18 residues. V was shortened by 4 bases and J by 1 base, with 22 bases between the two germline ends. CDR1 is KGHSH, CDR2 LQKENI, per germline. The CDR3 loop is CASSQEDIGWEDNYGYTF. DNA of the CDR3: TGTGCCAGCTCACAGGAGGATATAGGCTGGGAGGATAACTATGGCTACACCTTC.

The V and J genes are TRBV10-3 and TRBJ1-3, with a possible D match to TRBD1 (6 bases). CDR3 length: 16 residues. Germline CDR1 is ENHRY and CDR2 is SYGVKD. V lost 2 bases and J 1 base, leaving 12 bases between the germline ends. The chain's CDR3 is CAISERQGRSGNTIYF. For the CDR3, the DNA is TGTGCCATCAGTGAGCGGCAGGGGAGGTCTGGAAACACCATATATTTT.

V is TRBV5-4 and J is TRBJ1-6, with 10 positions matching TRBD1. The CDR3 has 16 residues. Germline CDR1 and CDR2: SGHNT and YYREEE (reference sequence). The V gene end was trimmed by 4 bases and the J gene end by 8 bases; junction bases not matched to a gene: 9. CDR3 protein: CASSLRTGGTDSPLHF. The CDR3 region has the DNA TGTGCCAGCAGCCTACGGACAGGGGGGACGGATTCACCCCTCCACTTT.

The chain is built from TRBV6-5 and TRBJ1-3; 7 nucleotides agree with TRBD1. This CDR3 contains 15 residues. Germline CDR1 reads MNHEY; CDR2 reads SVGAGI. The J segment lost 0 bases and the V segment lost 6 bases, leaving 5 bases of the junction unmatched. CDR3 nucleotides: TGTGCCAGCAGACTCAGACAGGGCTCTGGAAACACCATATATTTT. This sequence encodes CASRLRQGSGNTIYF.

This clone has only a few counts. The J gene is TRBJ1-1, the V gene TRBV19; TRBD1 matches at 10 bases. The CDR3 sequence is 16 residues long. V gave up 7 bases and J gave up 3 bases; unmatched junction bases: 11. Looked up from germline, CDR1 is LNHDA and CDR2 is SQIVND (reference sequence). The DNA of the CDR3 is TGTGCCAGTACCCTAAGGGACAGGGGTTGGGACACTGAAGCTTTCTTT. Its protein is CASTLRDRGWDTEAFF.

This chain connects TRBV2 to TRBJ1-5; D remains ambiguous. From germline, CDR1 is SNHLY and CDR2 FYNNEI. V shed 0 bases and J shed 5 bases, with 11 bases lying between them. The CDR3 has 15 amino acids. CDR3 DNA sequence: TGTGCCAGCAGTGAAGCGCTTCACAGAGATCAGCCCCAGCATTTT. It translates to CASSEALHRDQPQHF.

V and J are TRBV4-1 and TRBJ1-3, with D perhaps matching TRBD1 (5 bases). The CDR3 consists of 13 residues. CDR1 is MGHRA and CDR2 is YSYEKL in the germline V gene. V was shortened by 3 bases and J by 2 bases, with 5 bases between the two germline ends. The DNA for the CDR3 is TGCGCCAGCAGCCAGGGACCTGGAAACACCATATATTTT. Its translation: CASSQGPGNTIYF.

The rearrangement links TRBV6-5 to TRBJ2-2; maybe TRBD2 (5 bases). The CDR3 is made up of 15 amino acids. Trimming left V 2 bases short and J 3 bases short, with 10 bases between. Germline CDR1 reads MNHEY; CDR2 reads SVGAGI. CDR3 loop: CASSYRGKDTGELFF. CDR3 nucleotide sequence: TGTGCCAGCAGTTACCGAGGGAAGGACACCGGGGAGCTGTTTTTT.

The gene calls are TRBV9 and TRBJ2-3; D call uncertain. Trimming removed 4 bases at V and 7 bases at J, with 13 bases between. This CDR3 has 13 residues. Germline V CDR1 and CDR2: SGDLS, YYNGEE. The CDR3 DNA is TGTGCCAGCAGCCCGGAGACCCCTAATACGCAGTATTTT. This codes for CASSPETPNTQYF.

This rearrangement joins TRBV15 to TRBJ1-6, with 10 nucleotides matching TRBD1. CDR3 size: 15 residues. Germline CDR1 and CDR2: LNHNV and YYDKDF (reference sequence). V lost 3 bases and J lost 13; bases outside the gene matches: 9. The CDR3 reads CATSSAGQGGFPLHF. The CDR3 DNA is TGTGCCACCAGCAGCGCCGGACAGGGGGGTTTTCCCCTCCACTTT.

The gene calls are TRBV18 and TRBJ2-5; tentatively, D is TRBD2 (6 bases). The germline V gene has CDR1 KGHSH and CDR2 LQKENI. Trimming took off 6 bases at V and 1 base at J, with 15 bases between the two ends. The CDR3 runs to 15 residues. CDR3 sequence (DNA): TGTGCCAGCTCCCCTGGAACGGGGGTCCAAGAGACCCAGTACTTC. Protein: CASSPGTGVQETQYF.

The chain combines TRBV6-5 with TRBJ1-5; possible D gene TRBD1, 6 bases. Germline CDR1 is MNHEY and CDR2 is SVGAGI. V was shortened by 5 bases and J by 6 bases, with 14 bases between the two germline ends. This CDR3 comprises 14 residues. CDR3: CASSPRGSGQPQHF. As DNA, the CDR3 is TGTGCCAGCAGTCCCAGGGGATCAGGTCAGCCCCAGCATTTT.

The chain employs TRBV29-1 and TRBJ2-7; tentative D call: TRBD1 (5 bases). Per the germline V gene, CDR1 is SQVTM and CDR2 is ANQGSEA. V was shortened by 7 bases and J by 3 bases, with 13 bases between the two germline ends. There are 12 residues in the CDR3. The CDR3, as DNA: TGCAGCGGTCAAGGGCAGGGCTACGAGCAGTACTTC. Translating gives CSGQGQGYEQYF.

This chain uses TRBV6-1 with TRBJ2-7, with 8 bases fitting TRBD1. V trimming: 2 bases; J trimming: 7 bases; junction bases outside the gene matches: 1. Germline CDR1 reads MNHNS; CDR2 reads SASEGT. The CDR3 runs 12 residues. Here the CDR3 reads CASSETGGEQYF. CDR3 nucleotide sequence: TGTGCCAGCAGTGAAACAGGGGGAGAGCAGTACTTC.

This chain joins TRBV5-4 and TRBJ2-3; the D gene is possibly TRBD2 (5 bases). V dropped 2 bases and J dropped 1 base, with 11 bases sitting between them. The CDR3 covers 15 residues. From germline, CDR1 is SGHNT and CDR2 YYREEE (reference sequence). The CDR3 DNA follows: TGTGCCAGCAGCTTAAGCGGTCGGGGCACAGATACGCAGTATTTT. Amino acids: CASSLSGRGTDTQYF.

The V and J genes are TRBV6-6 and TRBJ1-2; the D is unclear. Germline V lookup: CDR1 MNHNY, CDR2 SVGAGI (reference sequence). The CDR3 runs 15 residues. The V end was cut by 6 bases, the J end by 0 bases, with 14 bases between. CDR3 nucleotides: TGTGCCAGCAGCCCCCCATCAGCACCTAACTATGGCTACACCTTC. Translating it yields CASSPPSAPNYGYTF.

This CDR3 is CASSSRDRGGNYGYTF. The DNA for the CDR3 is TGTGCCAGCAGCTCCCGGGACAGGGGTGGTAACTATGGCTACACCTTC. The chain recombines TRBV2 with TRBJ1-2; 10 bases are a match to TRBD1. Losses at the gene ends were 6 bases for V and 1 base for J; bases not matched to a gene: 8. Germline-derived CDR1 and CDR2 are SNHLY and FYNNEI. This CDR3 contains 16 residues.

This clone appeared once. The V call is TRBV5-6, the J call TRBJ1-4, with D unclear. The CDR3 spans 11 residues. The ends were cut back, 0 bases at V and 7 bases at J, with 1 base in the middle. Germline V gene lookup returns CDR1 SGHDT and CDR2 YYEEEE. The CDR3 region has the DNA TGTGCCAGCAGCTTGGGTGAAAAACTGTTTTTT. It encodes CASSLGEKLFF.

The gene calls are TRBV5-4 and TRBJ1-1; 9 bases align to TRBD1. The germline gives CDR1 SGHNT, CDR2 YYREEE (reference sequence). The V and J ends lost 4 bases and 3 bases, in that order; junction bases with no gene match: 7. The CDR3 spans 15 residues. CDR3 sequence reads: CASSARTGDYTEAFF. The DNA for the CDR3 is TGTGCCAGCAGCGCTCGGACAGGGGACTACACTGAAGCTTTCTTT. Full variable domain (missing parts from reference TRBV5-4 and TRBJ1-1): ETGVTQSPTHLIKTRGQQVTLRCSSQSGHNTVSWYQQALGQGPQFIFQYYREEENGRGNFPPRFSGLQFPNYSSELNVNALELDDSALYLCASSARTGDYTEAFFGQGTRLTVV.

The chain recombines TRBV10-3 with TRBJ1-1; 8 positions agree with TRBD1. This CDR3 has 13 residues. With 7 bases clipped from V and 5 bases from J, the junction kept 6 bases outside the gene matches. CDR1 and CDR2 from the germline V gene are ENHRY and SYGVKD. CDR3 protein: CAITGGSGTEAFF. The CDR3 nucleotides read TGTGCCATCACAGGGGGCTCGGGGACTGAAGCTTTCTTT.

The V gene is TRBV2, the J gene TRBJ1-4, with D possibly TRBD1 on 6 matching bases. Germline CDR1 and CDR2: SNHLY and FYNNEI. The CDR3 has 14 residues. The ends were cut back, 6 bases at V and 1 base at J, with 9 bases in the middle. The CDR3 DNA is TGTGCCAGCAGGAGGGGGGGAACTAATGAAAAACTGTTTTTT. It specifies CASRRGGTNEKLFF.

The V and J genes are TRBV10-3 and TRBJ2-1; weak D call: TRBD1 (5 bases). Germline CDR1 reads ENHRY; CDR2 reads SYGVKD. V was clipped by 2 bases and J by 9 bases, with 8 bases between them. CDR3 length: 12 residues. The chain's CDR3 is CAISEGAGEQFF. CDR3 sequence (DNA): TGTGCCATCAGTGAGGGGGCTGGTGAGCAGTTCTTC.

The chain uses TRBV19 and TRBJ2-1; the match to TRBD1 covers 8 bases. Germline-derived CDR1 and CDR2 are LNHDA and SQIVND (reference sequence). CDR3 length equals 14 residues. The junction had 7 bases not matched to a gene; V was cut back by 4 bases and J by 8 bases. CDR3 sequence: CASSTQGVFDEQFF. The CDR3 DNA follows: TGTGCCAGTAGTACACAGGGGGTGTTCGATGAGCAGTTCTTC.

J is TRBJ2-1 and V is TRBV5-1; TRBD1 aligns across 7 bases. Germline loops: CDR1 SGHRS, CDR2 YFSETQ. The CDR3 consists of 14 residues. Trimming took 0 bases from V and 9 from J; bases not matched to a gene: 6. The CDR3 region has the DNA TGCGCCAGCAGCTTGGTACAGGGGAAGGGTGAGCAGTTCTTC. Its translation: CASSLVQGKGEQFF. Drawing the rest from reference TRBV5-1 and TRBJ2-1, the complete variable domain is KAGVTQTPRYLIKTRGQQVTLSCSPISGHRSVSWYQQTPGQGLQFLFEYFSETQRNKGNFPGRFSGRQFSNSRSEMNVSTLELGDSALYLCASSLVQGKGEQFFGPGTRLTVL.

The CDR3: CASSQGHMVNQPQHF. For the CDR3, the DNA is TGCGCCAGCAGCCAGGGACACATGGTGAATCAGCCCCAGCATTTT. The chain is built from TRBV4-3 and TRBJ1-5, with D maybe TRBD1 (6 bases). The V end was cut by 3 bases, the J end by 4 bases, with 13 bases between. The CDR3 has 15 residues. The V gene's germline CDR1 is LGHNA and CDR2 YSLEER.